This TCR beta chain emerged from a study of identifying expanded T cells in peripheral blood. Findings and caveats of the study: Two-week clone count variance significantly increased as total template count grew. Differentially abundant clones: around 1.2 between replicates, 16.4 at around 2 weeks, around 20 at four.

With regard to this clone: Its antigen remains unidentified.

Collection occurred without any documented infections or immune events in donors. Germline V gene data show CDR1 as SNHLY and CDR2 as FYNNEI. CDR3 length equals 15 residues. Trimming cost V 4 bases and J 3 bases; bases outside gene matches: 7. Profiling relied on immunoSEQ multiplex PCR, and the TCRdb table lists in-frame clones only, not all of them. In the table there are approximately 120,000 clones, about 88% of which are singletons. The chain recombines TRBV2 with TRBJ2-5; 8 nucleotides agree with TRBD2. The source material was blood. The clonotype was recovered from a person aged 18-70 years in good health. The CDR3 DNA is TGTGCCAGCAGTGTTTCCGGGGGGGGAAAAGAGACCCAGTACTTC. Translating gives CASSVSGGGKETQYF.